Shown below are 27 T cell receptor beta chains from a single sample sequenced in a study of blood T cell repertoires in COVID-19. Libraries were prepared by immunoSEQ multiplex PCR; TCRdb keeps only in-frame clonotypes and omits some of them. The table records under 350,000 clones, 80% to 90% of them present only once. Specimen: peripheral blood. These TCRs come from a woman in her 70s with acute or convalescent COVID-19.

The chain couples TRBV6-6 to TRBJ1-5; perhaps TRBD1 as D (5 bases). V lost 2 bases to trimming and J lost 5 bases, with 7 bases between them. The CDR3 covers 13 residues. Looked up from germline, CDR1 is MNHNY and CDR2 is SVGAGI (reference sequence). The CDR3 sequence is CASSYGADQPQHF. The CDR3 nucleotides are TGTGCCAGCAGTTACGGGGCGGATCAGCCCCAGCATTTT.

V gene TRBV5-1 combines with J gene TRBJ2-2, with a weak D call TRBD1 (6 bases). Germline loops: CDR1 SGHRS, CDR2 YFSETQ. The V and J ends lost 2 bases and 4 bases respectively, with 15 bases between them. The CDR3 extends over 16 amino acids. CDR3 region: CASSFTGTPLTGELFF. For the CDR3, the DNA is TGCGCCAGCAGCTTTACCGGGACACCCCTCACCGGGGAGCTGTTTTTT. The variable domain in full, with the rest retrieved from reference TRBV5-1 and TRBJ2-2, is KAGVTQTPRYLIKTRGQQVTLSCSPISGHRSVSWYQQTPGQGLQFLFEYFSETQRNKGNFPGRFSGRQFSNSRSEMNVSTLELGDSALYLCASSFTGTPLTGELFFGEGSRLTVL.

The V call is TRBV7-9, the J call TRBJ1-1; TRBD1 agrees at 10 bases. The V and J ends lost 0 bases and 5 bases, in that order; junction bases with no gene match: 3. Germline CDR1 and CDR2: SEHNR and FQNEAQ (reference sequence). The CDR3 is 15 residues long. The CDR3 nucleotides are TGTGCCAGCAGCTTAGCAGGGGACAGGGGAACTGAAGCTTTCTTT. Translating gives CASSLAGDRGTEAFF. The variable domain in full, completed from reference TRBV7-9 and TRBJ1-1, reads DTGVSQNPRHKITKRGQNVTFRCDPISEHNRLYWYRQTLGQGPEFLTYFQNEAQLEKSRLLSDRFSAERPKGSFSTLEIQRTEQGDSAMYLCASSLAGDRGTEAFFGQGTRLTVV.

The genes are TRBV14 and TRBJ2-1; 7 bases fit TRBD2. CDR1 and CDR2 (germline): SGHDN, FVKESK. The trim removed 4 bases at V and 8 bases at J, leaving 14 bases unmatched. The CDR3 has 16 residues. The CDR3 reads CASSPGTTMGRYEQFF. In DNA form, the CDR3 reads TGTGCCAGCAGCCCCGGGACTACTATGGGGAGGTATGAGCAGTTCTTC.

This clone was seen only a few times. This chain uses TRBV2 with TRBJ2-5, with TRBD2 identical over 8 bases. The germline gives CDR1 SNHLY, CDR2 FYNNEI. CDR3 size: 16 residues. With V trimmed by 6 bases and J by 5 bases, 14 bases remained unmatched. CDR3 sequence reads: CASRQTPGGAGETQYF. For the CDR3, the DNA is TGTGCCAGCAGGCAAACCCCCGGGGGGGCCGGGGAGACCCAGTACTTC.

The rearrangement uses TRBV18 and TRBJ2-1; D might be TRBD1 (6 bases). The CDR3 has 16 amino acids. V lost 5 bases and J 1 base, leaving 15 bases between the germline ends. The germline V gene has CDR1 KGHSH and CDR2 LQKENI. Here the CDR3 reads CASSVTQGVSYNEQFF. As DNA, the CDR3 is TGTGCCAGCTCAGTTACACAGGGAGTGTCCTACAATGAGCAGTTCTTC.

The chain has TRBV7-8 and TRBJ2-7; a weak D match, TRBD1 (5 bases). Trimming cost V 2 bases and J 5 bases, with 19 bases left between them. This CDR3 spans 16 amino acids. Germline CDR1 SGHVS, CDR2 FQNEAQ. CDR3 residues: CASSLKWLGQGDEQYF. The DNA for the CDR3 is TGTGCCAGCAGCTTAAAGTGGTTGGGGCAGGGCGACGAGCAGTACTTC. The full variable domain, completed using reference TRBV7-8 and TRBJ2-7, is GAGVSQSPRYKVAKRGQDVALRCDPISGHVSLFWYQQALGQGPEFLTYFQNEAQLDKSGLPSDRFFAERPEGSVSTLKIQRTQQEDSAVYLCASSLKWLGQGDEQYFGPGTRLTVT.

This chain uses TRBV30 with TRBJ1-4, with D perhaps matching TRBD1 (5 bases). Germline CDR1 and CDR2: GTSNPN and SVGIG (reference sequence). The CDR3 totals 13 residues. Trimming removed 1 base from V and 8 bases from J, with 11 bases in between. This chain's CDR3 is CAWSGRGGEKLFF. Here the CDR3 DNA reads TGTGCCTGGAGTGGAAGGGGAGGCGAAAAACTGTTTTTT. The variable domain in full, completed from reference TRBV30 and TRBJ1-4, reads SQTIHQWPATLVQPVGSPLSLECTVEGTSNPNLYWYRQAAGRGLQLLFYSVGIGQISSEVPQNLSASRPQDRQFILSSKKLLLSDSGFYLCAWSGRGGEKLFFGSGTQLSVL.

The chain employs TRBV18 and TRBJ2-1, with 7 nucleotides matching TRBD1. CDR3 length: 13 amino acids. Unmatched junction bases numbered 6, after V lost 3 bases and J lost 10 bases. Germline CDR1 and CDR2: KGHSH and LQKENI. DNA of the CDR3: TGTGCCAGCTCACCCGGGACAGCCAGCGAGCAGTTCTTC. Translation: CASSPGTASEQFF.

This chain links TRBV10-3 with TRBJ1-3; possibly TRBD1 for D (6 bases). V shed 0 bases and J shed 0 bases, with 15 bases lying between them. The CDR3 spans 18 residues. Germline V gene data show CDR1 as ENHRY and CDR2 as SYGVKD. In DNA form, the CDR3 reads TGTGCCATCAGTGAGTCGAATCGACAGGTTAACTCTGGAAACACCATATATTTT. Translated, it gives CAISESNRQVNSGNTIYF.

V is TRBV19 and J is TRBJ1-3; D unresolved. The CDR3 sequence is 15 residues long. V was trimmed by 2 bases and J by 0 bases, leaving 8 bases between them. CDR1 LNHDA and CDR2 SQIVND come from the germline V gene (reference sequence). The CDR3: CASSIPGSSGNTIYF. The CDR3 nucleotides are TGTGCCAGTAGTATACCCGGGAGCTCTGGAAACACCATATATTTT.

V is TRBV4-1 and J is TRBJ1-2; D is unclear. V shed 4 bases and J shed 3 bases, with 6 bases lying between them. Per germline, CDR1 MGHRA and CDR2 YSYEKL. This CDR3 has 12 residues. CDR3: CASSPTDYGYTF. Written as DNA, the CDR3 is TGCGCCAGCAGCCCCACAGACTATGGCTACACCTTC.

The chain has TRBV5-1 and TRBJ1-6, with 10 bases fitting TRBD1. CDR1 and CDR2 from the germline V gene are SGHRS and YFSETQ. CDR3 length: 15 amino acids. With 0 bases clipped from V and 9 bases from J, the junction kept 3 bases outside the gene matches. The CDR3: CASSLGGQGGSPLHF. DNA of the CDR3: TGCGCCAGCAGCTTGGGTGGACAGGGGGGTTCACCCCTCCACTTT.

In the case of this clone: Other DNA sequences of this sample code for an identical CDR3. The gene calls are TRBV12-3 or TRBV12-4 and TRBJ1-1, with D unresolved. Deletions cut 2 bases from V and 1 base from J, with 5 bases between. This CDR3 comprises 13 residues. This chain's CDR3 is CASSLTRNTEAFF. The CDR3 DNA reads as TGTGCCAGCAGTTTAACGCGGAACACTGAAGCTTTCTTT.

The rearrangement uses TRBV7-8 and TRBJ1-1; D is possibly TRBD1 (6 bases). Trimming took off 5 bases at V and 5 bases at J, with 12 bases between the two ends. Germline loops: CDR1 SGHVS, CDR2 FQNEAQ. The CDR3 is made up of 13 amino acids. The CDR3 nucleotides read TGTGCCAGCAGCCGAACCCAGGGGACTGAAGCTTTCTTT. Encoded protein: CASSRTQGTEAFF. Variable domain in full (rest from reference TRBV7-8 and TRBJ1-1): GAGVSQSPRYKVAKRGQDVALRCDPISGHVSLFWYQQALGQGPEFLTYFQNEAQLDKSGLPSDRFFAERPEGSVSTLKIQRTQQEDSAVYLCASSRTQGTEAFFGQGTRLTVV.

This clone occurred a few times. This chain links TRBV27 with TRBJ1-3; tentative D call: TRBD1 (6 bases). This CDR3 comprises 14 residues. CDR1 is MNHEY, CDR2 SMNVEV, per germline (reference sequence). Trimming removed 6 bases from V and 5 bases from J, with 14 bases in between. CDR3 DNA: TGTGCCAGCAGGAGCACAGGGTCAAGAAACACCATATATTTT. This encodes CASRSTGSRNTIYF.

The chain links TRBV9 to TRBJ2-5; 7 bases agree with TRBD1. From germline, CDR1 is SGDLS and CDR2 YYNGEE. The CDR3 runs 15 residues. J was trimmed by 7 bases and V by 0 bases; bases with no gene match: 9. The CDR3 reads CASSVDGRAGGTQYF. For the CDR3, the DNA is TGTGCCAGCAGCGTAGACGGTCGGGCAGGGGGGACCCAGTACTTC.

The CDR3 bases are TGTGCCAGCGCCCTGACAGGGGCCGTGACCCAGTACTTC. Its translation is CASALTGAVTQYF. This chain connects TRBV27 to TRBJ2-5; 8 positions agree with TRBD1. This CDR3 is 13 amino acids long. V was pared by 8 bases and J by 7 bases, with 9 bases of the junction left unmatched. The germline gives CDR1 MNHEY, CDR2 SMNVEV (reference sequence).

The rearrangement links TRBV5-6 to TRBJ1-2, with 9 bases identical to TRBD1. Germline CDR1 and CDR2: SGHDT and YYEEEE. CDR3 size: 15 residues. The trim removed 5 bases at V and 4 bases at J, leaving 9 bases unmatched. CDR3 DNA sequence: TGTGCCAGCAGAGAAAGGACAGGGGTCCTCTATGGCTACACCTTC. Translation: CASRERTGVLYGYTF.

This rearrangement joins TRBV7-9 to TRBJ1-4; 11 nucleotides align to TRBD1. J gave up 7 bases and V 4 bases, and 2 bases lay outside the gene matches. Germline V gene data show CDR1 as SEHNR and CDR2 as FQNEAQ (reference sequence). This CDR3 is built from 14 residues. The CDR3 here is CASSWDRGVEKLFF. In DNA, the CDR3 is TGTGCCAGCAGCTGGGACAGGGGGGTTGAAAAACTGTTTTTT. The entire variable domain, with the rest obtained from reference TRBV7-9 and TRBJ1-4, is as follows: DTGVSQNPRHKITKRGQNVTFRCDPISEHNRLYWYRQTLGQGPEFLTYFQNEAQLEKSRLLSDRFSAERPKGSFSTLEIQRTEQGDSAMYLCASSWDRGVEKLFFGSGTQLSVL.

The chain recombines TRBV4-2 with TRBJ2-5; 8 bases fit TRBD2. Unmatched junction bases numbered 9, after V lost 5 bases and J lost 4 bases. Germline V gene sequence: CDR1 LGHNA, CDR2 YNFKEQ. This CDR3 has 15 amino acids. The CDR3 nucleotides are TGTGCCAGCAGCTCCCGGGACGGGAGGGGAGAGACCCAGTACTTC. It yields the protein CASSSRDGRGETQYF.

This clone appeared a single time. One end of the junction varies from germline; a read error may be responsible. The chain links TRBV5-5 to TRBJ2-3; the D gene is possibly TRBD2 (6 bases). The CDR3 extends over 14 amino acids. Germline V CDR1 and CDR2: SGHKS, YYEKEE (reference sequence). CDR3: CASTLRGNTDTQYF. CDR3 sequence (DNA): TGTGCCAGCACCTTGCGCGGGAACACAGATACGCAGTATTTT.

The rearrangement uses TRBV5-1 and TRBJ1-4, with TRBD1 matching over 8 bases. V was clipped by 3 bases and J by 3 bases; unmatched bases: 1. The CDR3 sequence is 14 residues long. Germline loops: CDR1 SGHRS, CDR2 YFSETQ. CDR3 loop: CASSSTGANEKLFF. The CDR3 DNA is TGCGCCAGCAGCTCGACAGGGGCTAATGAAAAACTGTTTTTT.

This chain connects TRBV3-1 (or the pseudogene TRBV3-2) to TRBJ2-5; 14 nucleotides agree with TRBD2. The CDR3 spans 17 residues. The trim removed 4 bases at V and 3 bases at J, leaving 7 bases unmatched. The germline V gene has CDR1 LGHDT and CDR2 YNNKEL (reference sequence). DNA for the CDR3: TGTGCCAGCAGCCCCACTCGGACTAGCGGGGGGAAAGAGACCCAGTACTTC. Translated, it gives CASSPTRTSGGKETQYF.

V gene TRBV19 combines with J gene TRBJ2-1; D may be TRBD2 (5 bases). Germline V gene sequence: CDR1 LNHDA, CDR2 SQIVND (reference sequence). The CDR3 runs 14 residues. V gave up 3 bases and J gave up 6 bases, with 12 bases separating them. CDR3 coding DNA: TGTGCCAGTAGTATGGGCCACCGGGGCAATGAGCAGTTCTTC. It is translated as CASSMGHRGNEQFF.

This chain connects TRBV11-2 to TRBJ2-7, with D perhaps matching TRBD2 (5 bases). This CDR3 is 14 amino acids long. Trimming shortened V by 8 bases and J by 7 bases, and 21 bases separated the two germline ends. The germline V gene has CDR1 SGHAT and CDR2 FQNNGV. The CDR3 protein is CASHESGFSGEQYF. The CDR3 DNA is TGTGCCAGCCACGAGTCGGGGTTTTCCGGGGAGCAGTACTTC.

This chain joins TRBV5-6 and TRBJ2-5; 9 bases match TRBD1. The CDR3 has 16 amino acids. The V gene end was trimmed by 2 bases and the J gene end by 3 bases; junction bases not matched to a gene: 8. Germline CDR1 and CDR2: SGHDT and YYEEEE. CDR3 bases: TGTGCCAGCAGCTTCCGCGGACAGGGGTTCGAAGAGACCCAGTACTTC. Amino acid sequence: CASSFRGQGFEETQYF.